This T cell receptor (beta chain) was sequenced for a study of blood T cell repertoires in COVID-19. The CDR3 contains 13 residues. V lost 5 bases and J lost 8, with 13 bases in between. Germline CDR1 is LNHNV and CDR2 is YYDKDF (reference sequence). In this sample, this clone turned up a few times. TCRdb's copy holds only in-frame clones and misses some; the assay was immunoSEQ multiplex PCR. There are some 200,000 clones in the sample; around 83% occur only once, and 6.5% to 10% lies in the top ten. The sample consisted of peripheral blood. This rearrangement joins TRBV15 to TRBJ2-1; D is perhaps TRBD2 (6 bases). The sequence was collected from a woman aged 60-70 years with acute or convalescent COVID-19. The CDR3 sequence is CATSLDSGHEQFF. The CDR3 DNA is TGTGCCACCAGCCTCGATAGCGGACATGAGCAGTTCTTC.